Following are 21 T cell receptor beta chains from one sample sequenced in a study of T cells in localized non-small cell lung cancer. Profiling relied on immunoSEQ multiplex PCR, and the TCRdb table lists in-frame clones only, not all of them. The sample contains around 15,000 clones, approximately 90% of which appear only once. The sequencing here drew on peripheral blood mononuclear cells, taken before any cancer treatment. These receptors all come from a man aged 35-69 years with stage III lung adenocarcinoma.

The gene calls are TRBV19 and TRBJ2-7, with a possible D match to TRBD1 (6 bases). CDR1 and CDR2 from the germline V gene are LNHDA and SQIVND (reference sequence). The CDR3 has 13 amino acids. The V end lost 6 bases, the J end lost 0 bases, and 9 bases lay between the germline ends. The CDR3 DNA follows: TGTGCCAGTAGCTGGGGGCCCTCCTACGAGCAGTACTTC. The encoded protein is CASSWGPSYEQYF.

This chain links TRBV10-2 with TRBJ2-1, with a possible D match to TRBD1 (6 bases). V lost 4 bases and J 1 base, leaving 8 bases between the germline ends. The germline V gene has CDR1 WSHSY and CDR2 SAAADI. There are 14 residues in the CDR3. The CDR3 protein is CASSVTGSYNEQFF. CDR3 DNA: TGCGCCAGCAGTGTTACAGGGTCCTACAATGAGCAGTTCTTC.

The V and J genes are TRBV2 and TRBJ1-1; D is unresolved. Trimming shortened V by 2 bases and J by 3 bases, and 7 bases separated the two germline ends. The CDR3 is 13 amino acids. Per the germline V gene, CDR1 is SNHLY and CDR2 is FYNNEI. The chain's CDR3 is CASSELSDTEAFF. The CDR3 nucleotides read TGTGCCAGCAGTGAACTCTCCGACACTGAAGCTTTCTTT.

V is TRBV10-3 and J is TRBJ1-1; D gene unclear. This CDR3 region has 13 residues. Trimming took 3 bases from V and 2 from J, leaving 7 bases between them. Germline lookup yields CDR1 ENHRY and CDR2 SYGVKD. CDR3 loop: CAISDEGNTEAFF. The CDR3 DNA reads as TGTGCCATCAGTGATGAGGGAAACACTGAAGCTTTCTTT.

CDR3: CASSYSLESFEQYF. DNA of the CDR3: TGTGCCAGCAGTTACTCCCTAGAAAGTTTCGAGCAGTACTTC. The chain carries TRBV6-5 and TRBJ2-7; D is unclear. V was trimmed by 0 bases and J by 6 bases, leaving 12 bases between them. This CDR3 contains 14 residues. Germline V gene sequence: CDR1 MNHEY, CDR2 SVGAGI.

The V call is TRBV9, the J call TRBJ1-3; D is possibly TRBD1 (5 bases). Trimming stripped 3 bases from V and 4 bases from J, with 14 bases between. The CDR3 runs 15 residues. Germline V CDR1 and CDR2: SGDLS, YYNGEE. The CDR3 coding sequence is TGTGCCAGCAGCGCCGTGCAGGGAAGGGGAAACACCATATATTTT. As protein: CASSAVQGRGNTIYF.

This sequence joins TRBV19 and TRBJ2-7; maybe TRBD1 (5 bases). The CDR3 has 13 residues. In germline, CDR1 is LNHDA, CDR2 SQIVND (reference sequence). V was clipped by 5 bases and J by 7 bases, with 15 bases between them. The CDR3, as DNA: TGTGCCAGTAGTGAGACAGTCCTCGGGGAGCAGTACTTC. Amino acid sequence: CASSETVLGEQYF.

This CDR3 reads CASSWGEYNEQFF. For the CDR3, the DNA is TGTGCCAGCAGCTGGGGCGAATACAATGAGCAGTTCTTC. This rearrangement joins TRBV11-3 to TRBJ2-1; TRBD1 is a possible D gene (5 bases). The CDR3 is made up of 13 amino acids. With 4 bases removed from V and 4 bases from J, the gap between germline ends came to 8 bases. Germline loops: CDR1 SGHNT, CDR2 YENEEA.

V is TRBV5-4 and J is TRBJ2-3; 8 bases fit TRBD2. The ends lost 0 bases at V and 6 bases at J; junction bases unmatched: 6. In germline, CDR1 is SGHNT, CDR2 YYREEE (reference sequence). The CDR3 is 15 amino acids. CDR3 residues: CASSLEAGGADTQYF. DNA for the CDR3: TGTGCCAGCAGCTTGGAGGCGGGAGGAGCGGATACGCAGTATTTT.

The chain has TRBV5-4 and TRBJ2-3, with 8 bases aligning to TRBD1. Germline CDR1 and CDR2: SGHNT and YYREEE (reference sequence). The V segment lost 4 bases and the J segment 4 bases; nucleotides outside the gene matches: 5. The CDR3 is 14 amino acids. The CDR3: CASSIQGDPDTQYF. The CDR3 DNA reads TGTGCCAGCAGCATACAGGGGGACCCAGATACGCAGTATTTT.

The V call is TRBV4-3, the J call TRBJ2-7; TRBD1 is a possible D gene (6 bases). The germline CDR1 and CDR2 sequences are LGHNA and YSLEER. This CDR3 contains 15 residues. Trimming stripped 1 base from V and 7 bases from J, with 17 bases between. CDR3 protein: CASSQGDRRTGEQYF. Here the CDR3 DNA reads TGCGCCAGCAGCCAAGGAGACAGGCGGACTGGGGAGCAGTACTTC.

The chain combines TRBV7-2 with TRBJ2-1; D is possibly TRBD2 (5 bases). The CDR3 consists of 14 residues. V lost 1 base and J lost 5, with 9 bases in between. The germline V gene has CDR1 SGHTA and CDR2 FQGNSA. The CDR3 loop is CASSLGGSDNEQFF. The CDR3 region has the DNA TGTGCCAGCAGCTTAGGGGGTAGCGACAATGAGCAGTTCTTC.

This chain uses TRBV4-3 with TRBJ2-1, with D possibly TRBD2 on 6 matching bases. This CDR3 comprises 14 residues. The germline CDR1 and CDR2 sequences are LGHNA and YSLEER. Trimming cost V 3 bases and J 10 bases, with 16 bases left between them. DNA for the CDR3: TGCGCCAGCAGCCACCCCCCGGGAGTTATCGAGCAGTTCTTC. Protein product: CASSHPPGVIEQFF.

This chain joins TRBV7-9 and TRBJ2-1; maybe TRBD1 (6 bases). The germline CDR1 and CDR2 sequences are SEHNR and FQNEAQ (reference sequence). This CDR3 has 17 amino acids. V shed 5 bases and J shed 7 bases, with 24 bases lying between them. The CDR3 DNA reads TGTGCCAGCAGCCCCCCCCCGACGCTAACAGGGTTGAATGAGCAGTTCTTC. This codes for CASSPPPTLTGLNEQFF.

The gene calls are TRBV5-5 and TRBJ2-5; a weak D match, TRBD1 (6 bases). The V end was cut by 6 bases, the J end by 7 bases, with 13 bases between. Germline CDR1 is SGHKS and CDR2 is YYEKEE (reference sequence). The CDR3 runs to 12 residues. This CDR3 reads CASTGAEGTQYF. In DNA form, the CDR3 reads TGTGCCAGCACAGGGGCGGAAGGGACCCAGTACTTC.

This clone was seen a few times. V and J are TRBV5-1 and TRBJ2-5; D may be TRBD1 (6 bases). The CDR3 is made up of 15 amino acids. Trimming removed 7 bases at V and 0 bases at J, with 16 bases between. Per the germline V gene, CDR1 is SGHRS and CDR2 is YFSETQ. CDR3 loop: CASVSTGSNQETQYF. The CDR3 nucleotides are TGCGCCAGCGTTTCGACAGGCAGTAACCAAGAGACCCAGTACTTC.

The chain carries TRBV18 and TRBJ1-2; D is undetermined. The CDR3 runs 12 residues. V dropped 5 bases and J dropped 8 bases, with 12 bases sitting between them. Germline CDR1 is KGHSH and CDR2 is LQKENI. The CDR3 DNA is TGTGCCAGCTCAGCCAGCTGGGAGGGCTACACCTTC. This sequence encodes CASSASWEGYTF.

Note on this clone: Other nucleotide sequences from this sample produce the same CDR3. The chain carries TRBV5-1 and TRBJ2-3; D is uncertain. Germline V CDR1 and CDR2: SGHRS, YFSETQ. The CDR3 runs to 12 residues. The V end lost 2 bases, the J end lost 2 bases, and 3 bases lay between the germline ends. The CDR3 DNA is TGCGCCAGCAGCTTAAACACAGATACGCAGTATTTT. Protein sequence: CASSLNTDTQYF. The complete variable domain, with remaining parts taken from reference TRBV5-1 and TRBJ2-3, reads KAGVTQTPRYLIKTRGQQVTLSCSPISGHRSVSWYQQTPGQGLQFLFEYFSETQRNKGNFPGRFSGRQFSNSRSEMNVSTLELGDSALYLCASSLNTDTQYFGPGTRLTVL.

V gene TRBV5-1 combines with J gene TRBJ1-2, with 8 bases that match TRBD1. Trimming at V came to 0 bases and at J to 8 bases, leaving 18 bases not matched to a gene. The CDR3 length is 18 residues. Germline V CDR1 and CDR2: SGHRS, YFSETQ. CDR3 protein: CASSLDSTGASKIGGYTF. The CDR3 DNA reads TGCGCCAGCAGCTTGGATTCGACAGGGGCCTCAAAGATTGGCGGCTACACCTTC. Together with reference TRBV5-1 and TRBJ1-2, the CDR3 gives the full variable domain: KAGVTQTPRYLIKTRGQQVTLSCSPISGHRSVSWYQQTPGQGLQFLFEYFSETQRNKGNFPGRFSGRQFSNSRSEMNVSTLELGDSALYLCASSLDSTGASKIGGYTFGSGTRLTVV.

V and J are TRBV11-2 and TRBJ1-2; a weak D match, TRBD1 (5 bases). Deletions cut 5 bases from V and 4 bases from J, with 8 bases between. The CDR3 contains 12 residues. CDR1 and CDR2 from the germline V gene are SGHAT and FQNNGV. The CDR3 nucleotides read TGTGCCAGCAGCCTTGGGACCTATGGCTACACCTTC. Translated, it gives CASSLGTYGYTF.

V usage is TRBV11-3 and J usage is TRBJ2-2; 7 bases align to TRBD1. The CDR3 runs 16 residues. The V gene's germline CDR1 is SGHNT and CDR2 YENEEA. The trim removed 0 bases at V and 5 bases at J, leaving 6 bases unmatched. CDR3 in DNA: TGTGCCAGCAGCTTAGACGCCTGGACAGGAACCGGGGAGCTGTTTTTT. Protein: CASSLDAWTGTGELFF.